This TCR beta chain was observed in a study of OX40 agonist ivuxolimab in advanced cancers. As for the study in general: At around 83% male, the cohort had a mean age of about 60 years, ranging from 23 to 79. General study points: CD4+ and CD8+ blood T cells expanded clonally by week 6 at 0.1 to 3.0 mg/kg.

This clone was recorded only once. Its antigen remains unknown. V gave up 4 bases and J gave up 4 bases, with 12 bases separating them. CDR3 length: 14 residues. From germline, CDR1 is MGHRA and CDR2 YSYEKL. The data were produced by immunoSEQ multiplex PCR, yet TCRdb's version contains in-frame clones alone and is incomplete. The table shows 60,000 to 80,000 clones, with about 85% occurring only once. This material consisted of CD4+ or CD8+ T cells sorted from blood, taken in a trial of the OX40 agonist ivuxolimab. The gene calls are TRBV4-1 and TRBJ2-3, with D possibly matching TRBD1 (5 bases). The receptor's source is an adult with an advanced solid tumor such as melanoma, head and neck, liver or kidney cancer. Here the CDR3 reads CASSPVVGPDTQYF. CDR3 coding DNA: TGCGCCAGCAGCCCTGTCGTGGGGCCAGATACGCAGTATTTT.